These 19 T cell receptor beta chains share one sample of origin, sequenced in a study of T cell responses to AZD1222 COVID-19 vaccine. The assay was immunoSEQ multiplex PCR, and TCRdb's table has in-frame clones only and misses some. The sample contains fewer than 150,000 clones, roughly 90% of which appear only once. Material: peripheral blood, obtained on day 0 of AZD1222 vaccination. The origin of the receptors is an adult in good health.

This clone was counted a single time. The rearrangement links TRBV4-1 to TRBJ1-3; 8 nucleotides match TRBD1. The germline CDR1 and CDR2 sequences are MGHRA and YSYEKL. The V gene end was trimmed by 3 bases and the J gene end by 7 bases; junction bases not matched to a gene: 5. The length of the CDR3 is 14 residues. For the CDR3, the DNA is TGCGCCAGCAGCCAGTACACAGGGGGGAACACCATATATTTT. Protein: CASSQYTGGNTIYF.

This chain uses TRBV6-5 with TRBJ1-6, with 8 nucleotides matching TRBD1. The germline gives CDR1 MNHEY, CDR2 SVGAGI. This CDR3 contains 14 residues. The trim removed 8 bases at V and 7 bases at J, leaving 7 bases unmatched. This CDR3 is CASLDRESNSPLHF. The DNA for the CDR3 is TGTGCCAGCCTGGACAGGGAGTCAAATTCACCCCTCCACTTT.

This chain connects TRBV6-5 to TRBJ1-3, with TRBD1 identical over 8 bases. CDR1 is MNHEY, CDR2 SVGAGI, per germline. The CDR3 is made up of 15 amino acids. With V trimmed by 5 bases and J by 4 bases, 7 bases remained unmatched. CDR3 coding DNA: TGTGCCAGCAGTAAGCTGCGGGACAGGGGAAACACCATATATTTT. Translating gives CASSKLRDRGNTIYF.

The CDR3 nucleotides are TGTGCCTGGACCACGGGAGGGACGAACTATGGCTACACCTTC. This translates into CAWTTGGTNYGYTF. The chain employs TRBV30 and TRBJ1-2; TRBD1 is a possible D gene (5 bases). The CDR3 is 14 residues long. Trimming stripped 4 bases from V and 2 bases from J, with 14 bases between. Germline V gene lookup returns CDR1 GTSNPN and CDR2 SVGIG (reference sequence).

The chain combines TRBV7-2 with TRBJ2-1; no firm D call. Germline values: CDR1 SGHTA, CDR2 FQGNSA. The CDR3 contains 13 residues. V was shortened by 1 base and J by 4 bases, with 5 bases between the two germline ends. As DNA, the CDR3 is TGTGCCAGCAGCTTAGTCCGGTACAATGAGCAGTTCTTC. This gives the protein CASSLVRYNEQFF. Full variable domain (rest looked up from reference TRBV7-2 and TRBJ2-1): GAGVSQSPSNKVTEKGKDVELRCDPISGHTALYWYRQSLGQGLEFLIYFQGNSAPDKSGLPSDRFSAERTGGSVSTLTIQRTQQEDSAVYLCASSLVRYNEQFFGPGTRLTVL.

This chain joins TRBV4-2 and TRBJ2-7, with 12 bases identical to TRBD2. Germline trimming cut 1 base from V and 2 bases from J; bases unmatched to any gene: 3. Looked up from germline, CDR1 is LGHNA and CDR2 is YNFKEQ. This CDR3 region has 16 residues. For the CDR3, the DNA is TGTGCCAGCAGCCAAGCTAGCGGGGGGGCCCCCTACGAGCAGTACTTC. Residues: CASSQASGGAPYEQYF.

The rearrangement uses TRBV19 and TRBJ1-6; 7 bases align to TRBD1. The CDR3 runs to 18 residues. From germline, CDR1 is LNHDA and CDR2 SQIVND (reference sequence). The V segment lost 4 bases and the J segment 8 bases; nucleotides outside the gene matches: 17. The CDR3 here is CASSTRPTGKTTHSPLHF. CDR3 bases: TGTGCCAGTAGTACCAGGCCGACAGGGAAAACAACCCATTCACCCCTCCACTTT.

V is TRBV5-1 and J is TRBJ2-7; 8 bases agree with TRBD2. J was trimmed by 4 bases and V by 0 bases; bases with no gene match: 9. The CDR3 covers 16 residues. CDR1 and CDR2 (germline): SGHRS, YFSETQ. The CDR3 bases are TGCGCCAGCAGCTTGGGTAGCGGGGCAGGAGCGTACGAGCAGTACTTC. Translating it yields CASSLGSGAGAYEQYF. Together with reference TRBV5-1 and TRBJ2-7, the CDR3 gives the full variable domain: KAGVTQTPRYLIKTRGQQVTLSCSPISGHRSVSWYQQTPGQGLQFLFEYFSETQRNKGNFPGRFSGRQFSNSRSEMNVSTLELGDSALYLCASSLGSGAGAYEQYFGPGTRLTVT.

Here the CDR3 reads CASSRNLGNEQFF. The CDR3 bases are TGTGCCAGTTCGAGGAACCTTGGGAATGAGCAGTTCTTC. This rearrangement joins TRBV19 to TRBJ2-1; no clear D gene. Per the germline V gene, CDR1 is LNHDA and CDR2 is SQIVND (reference sequence). The CDR3 has 13 amino acids. Trimming left V 8 bases short and J 7 bases short, with 15 bases between.

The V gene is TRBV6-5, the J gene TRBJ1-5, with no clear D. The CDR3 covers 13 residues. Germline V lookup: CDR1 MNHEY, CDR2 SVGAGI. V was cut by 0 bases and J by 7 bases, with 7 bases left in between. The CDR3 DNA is TGTGCCAGCAGTTACTCAAGGTACCAGCCCCAGCATTTT. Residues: CASSYSRYQPQHF.

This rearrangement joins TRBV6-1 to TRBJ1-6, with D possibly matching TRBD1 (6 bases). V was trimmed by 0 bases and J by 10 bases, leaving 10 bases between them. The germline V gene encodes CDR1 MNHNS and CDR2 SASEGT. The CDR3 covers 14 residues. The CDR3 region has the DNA TGTGCCAGCAGTGAAGCAACAGGGCGGTCACCCCTCCACTTT. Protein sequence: CASSEATGRSPLHF.

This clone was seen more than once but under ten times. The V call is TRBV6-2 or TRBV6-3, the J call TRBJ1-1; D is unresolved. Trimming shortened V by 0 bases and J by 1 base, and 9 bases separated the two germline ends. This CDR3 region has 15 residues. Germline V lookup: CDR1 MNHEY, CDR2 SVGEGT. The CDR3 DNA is TGTGCCAGCAGTTACTCGGGCAGTGGGAACACTGAAGCTTTCTTT. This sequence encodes CASSYSGSGNTEAFF.

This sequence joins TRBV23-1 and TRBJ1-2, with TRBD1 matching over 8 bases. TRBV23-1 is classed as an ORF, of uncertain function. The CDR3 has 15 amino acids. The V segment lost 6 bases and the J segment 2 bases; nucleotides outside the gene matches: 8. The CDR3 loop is CASSHPRTGNYGYTF. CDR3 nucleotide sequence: TGCGCCAGCAGCCACCCCAGGACAGGGAACTATGGCTACACCTTC.

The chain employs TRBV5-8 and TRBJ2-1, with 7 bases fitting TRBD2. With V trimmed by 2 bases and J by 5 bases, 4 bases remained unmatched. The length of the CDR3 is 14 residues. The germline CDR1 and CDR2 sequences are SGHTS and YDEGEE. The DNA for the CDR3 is TGTGCCAGCAGCTTCTGGGGAGGGAACAATGAGCAGTTCTTC. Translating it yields CASSFWGGNNEQFF.

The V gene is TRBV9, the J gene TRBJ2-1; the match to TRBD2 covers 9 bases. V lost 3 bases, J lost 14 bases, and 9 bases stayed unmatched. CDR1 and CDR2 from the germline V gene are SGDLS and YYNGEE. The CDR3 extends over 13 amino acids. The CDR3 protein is CASSEPPSGGKFF. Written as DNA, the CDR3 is TGTGCCAGCAGCGAACCACCAAGCGGGGGGAAGTTCTTC.

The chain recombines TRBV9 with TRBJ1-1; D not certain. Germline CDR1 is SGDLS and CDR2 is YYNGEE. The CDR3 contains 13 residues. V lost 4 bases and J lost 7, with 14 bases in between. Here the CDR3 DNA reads TGTGCCAGCAGCCCGATGACTGTAGGTGAAGCTTTCTTT. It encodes CASSPMTVGEAFF.

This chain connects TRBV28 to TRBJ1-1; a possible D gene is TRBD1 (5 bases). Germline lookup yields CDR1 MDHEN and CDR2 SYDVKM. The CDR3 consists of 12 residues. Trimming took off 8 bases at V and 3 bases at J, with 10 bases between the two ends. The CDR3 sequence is CASLGTDTEAFF. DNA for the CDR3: TGTGCCAGCCTCGGGACGGACACTGAAGCTTTCTTT.

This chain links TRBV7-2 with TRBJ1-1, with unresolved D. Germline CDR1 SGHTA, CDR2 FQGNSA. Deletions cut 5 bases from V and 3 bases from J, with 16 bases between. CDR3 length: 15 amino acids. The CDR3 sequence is CASSAVGLGYTEAFF. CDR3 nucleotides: TGTGCCAGCAGCGCGGTTGGGTTGGGGTACACTGAAGCTTTCTTT.

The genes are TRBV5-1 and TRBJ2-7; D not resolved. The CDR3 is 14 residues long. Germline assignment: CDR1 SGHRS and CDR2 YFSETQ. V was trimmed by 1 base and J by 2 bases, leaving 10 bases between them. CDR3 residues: CASSLTAGTYEQYF. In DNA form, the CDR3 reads TGCGCCAGCAGCTTGACGGCAGGAACCTACGAGCAGTACTTC. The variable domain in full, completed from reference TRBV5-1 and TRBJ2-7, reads KAGVTQTPRYLIKTRGQQVTLSCSPISGHRSVSWYQQTPGQGLQFLFEYFSETQRNKGNFPGRFSGRQFSNSRSEMNVSTLELGDSALYLCASSLTAGTYEQYFGPGTRLTVT.